This T cell receptor (beta chain) was observed in a study of T cell repertoires in enteric fever (dated by TCRdb to 2016 to 2019). For the wider study: The study reconstructed the Salmonella-specific repertoire of circulating effector CD4+ T cells from volunteers experimentally challenged with Salmonella Typhi or Paratyphi A. Live fluorescence barcoding was joined in the study by mass cytometry, by T cell receptor sequencing and by unbiased single-cell cloning. T cells, including ex vivo, were stained with tetramers that had been loaded with variants of the CdtB(105-125) peptide (SP110Y, ST110H). Circulating effector CD4+ T cells responding to Salmonella infection were identified by mass cytometry.

The instrument given in TCRdb is Illumina MiSeq. TCRdb trimmed the raw reads at Q25, called clones with MiXCR and kept productive beta chains. Every CDR3 protein is listed once, alongside the most common genes and DNA of its rows. The sample table records 130 to 150 distinct CDR3 sequences; about 30% of these occur just once. The top ten clones comprise approximately 87% of the sample. The paper's findings and limits, for the study overall: Expanded clonotypes included cross-reactive responses against distantly related Salmonella serovars and clones recognizing antigens unique to S. Typhi or S. Paratyphi A. The accumulation of T cells that did not cross-react between serovars appeared to be driven by single amino acid variations in CdtB and PhoN, the immunodominant proteins. S. Typhi- and S. Paratyphi A-specific immunodominant T cell antigens were identified as HlyE and CdtB, respectively.

The CDR3 holds 18 amino acids from the cysteine to the phenylalanine. Just the 54-base CDR3 DNA is kept, in frame starting at base 1. Unmatched junction bases come to 10, with V trimmed by 4 bases and J by 4 bases. On this clonotype itself: This clone's antigen is unknown. It has no much larger one-base neighbor in the sample; base qualities were not kept.

A homogeneous population of IFNgamma- and MIP-1beta-producing effector cells was described as being represented by CD38+ CCR7- CD4+ T cells. This receptor was identified in a human donor with Salmonella enteric fever, either typhoid or paratyphoid (not recorded which). The V and J genes are TRBV12-3 or TRBV12-4 and TRBJ2-2; TRBD2 aligns with 12 central bases. The sample taken for sequencing was CCR7- CD38+ CD4+ T cells from blood. The cell subset or site label for this specimen denotes: effector CD4+ T cells responding to Salmonella infection (IFNgamma/MIP-1beta producing). The sequenced DNA is TGTGCCAGCAGTTCCTACGGACTAGCGGGATTGACCACCGGGGAGCTGTTTTTT. Its product reads: CASSSYGLAGLTTGELFF.